This T cell receptor beta chain was observed in a study of OX40 agonist ivuxolimab in advanced cancers. Study conclusions and caveats: Still undetermined is the antigen specificity of the expanded peripheral T cells. Clonal expansion in partial responders at 0.1-3.0 mg/kg ranked among the lowest.

About this clone: What it recognizes is unknown.

The CDR3 has 15 residues. Trimming removed 2 bases at V and 0 bases at J, with 7 bases between. The V gene's germline CDR1 is KGHSH and CDR2 LQKENI. Libraries were prepared by immunoSEQ multiplex PCR; TCRdb keeps only in-frame clonotypes and omits some of them. The sample has about 36,000 clones; about 80% are singletons. The TCR sequence derives from an adult with an advanced solid tumor such as melanoma, head and neck, liver or kidney cancer. The chain joins TRBV18 to TRBJ1-4; no firm D call. The sequencing here drew on CD4+ or CD8+ T cells sorted from blood, taken in a trial of the OX40 agonist ivuxolimab. The CDR3 DNA reads as TGTGCCAGCTCACCATTACAGACAACTAATGAAAAACTGTTTTTT. This encodes CASSPLQTTNEKLFF.